These 5 T cell receptor beta chains were all obtained from the same sample, sequenced in a study of T-cell reconstitution after alpha-beta-depleted transplantation in children (dated by TCRdb to about 2016). Library preparation employed PCR. The run used an Illumina HiSeq 2500. Molecular barcoding was employed in the preparation of TCR libraries, with unique molecular identifiers being used to normalize TCRbeta repertoire quantification. TCRdb reworked the public reads: Q25 trimming with fastp, MiXCR clone assembly, productive beta chains retained. For every CDR3 protein sequence, its rows merge into one entry that carries the most common genes and DNA. Across this sample there are hundreds of thousands of distinct CDR3 sequences, with 8.2% seen only once. Jointly, the top ten make up 6.3% of the sample. The treatment or condition label, read with the paper, signifies: allogeneic hematopoietic cell transplantation with graft depleted of TCRalphabeta T cells and CD19 B cells.

The material sequenced was PBMCs, mostly from graft donor cells, taken 180 days after TCRalphabeta/CD19-depleted stem cell transplant. The source of these receptors is a male patient younger than 18 who had a stem cell transplant for acute lymphoblastic leukemia, so the T cells may come from the graft donor.

Many counts were recorded for this clonotype. The J gene is TRBJ2-2, the V gene TRBV9; D gene ambiguous. V was trimmed by 3 bases and J by 3 bases, leaving 3 bases between them. The V gene's germline CDR1 is SGDLS and CDR2 YYNGEE. The CDR3 runs 12 residues. The CDR3 here is CASSADTGELFF. Written as DNA, the CDR3 is TGTGCCAGCAGCGCGGACACCGGGGAGCTGTTTTTT.

In its sample, this clonotype was seen many times. V and J are TRBV7-9 and TRBJ1-5; the D gene is possibly TRBD1 (5 bases). The V gene's germline CDR1 is SEHNR and CDR2 FQNEAQ (reference sequence). Between the trimmed V and J ends, which lost 5 bases and 7 bases, there was a span of 18 bases. This CDR3 is built from 15 residues. In DNA form, the CDR3 reads TGTGCCAGCAGCGCGGTCGGCGGGGCAGGACAGCCCCAGCATTTT. Its protein is CASSAVGGAGQPQHF. Filled out from reference TRBV7-9 and TRBJ1-5, the complete variable domain reads DTGVSQNPRHKITKRGQNVTFRCDPISEHNRLYWYRQTLGQGPEFLTYFQNEAQLEKSRLLSDRFSAERPKGSFSTLEIQRTEQGDSAMYLCASSAVGGAGQPQHFGDGTRLSIL.

This clonotype appeared many times. The chain has TRBV6-5 and TRBJ2-1; 10 bases agree with TRBD2. The V segment lost 1 base and the J segment 4 bases; nucleotides outside the gene matches: 7. CDR1 MNHEY and CDR2 SVGAGI come from the germline V gene. The CDR3 covers 17 residues. CDR3 bases: TGTGCCAGCAGTTACTACTCTAGCGGGAGCATATACAATGAGCAGTTCTTC. This gives the protein CASSYYSSGSIYNEQFF.

This clonotype showed up many times. This sequence joins TRBV29-1 and TRBJ1-1; no definite D call. V lost 3 bases to trimming and J lost 2 bases, with 7 bases between them. The CDR3 is 12 amino acids. Germline V CDR1 and CDR2: SQVTM, ANQGSEA. The CDR3 loop is CSVEWPNTEAFF. DNA of the CDR3: TGCAGCGTTGAGTGGCCCAACACTGAAGCTTTCTTT.

Ten or more counts support this clonotype. The rearrangement links TRBV28 to TRBJ2-2; no clear D. CDR1 is MDHEN, CDR2 SYDVKM, per germline. The V end was cut by 3 bases, the J end by 3 bases, with 8 bases between. The CDR3 has 14 amino acids. The CDR3 reads CASSFLPHTGELFF. In DNA, the CDR3 is TGTGCCAGCAGTTTTCTCCCTCACACCGGGGAGCTGTTTTTT. Full variable domain (rest looked up from reference TRBV28 and TRBJ2-2): DVKVTQSSRYLVKRTGEKVFLECVQDMDHENMFWYRQDPGLGLRLIYFSYDVKMKEKGDIPEGYSVSREKKERFSLILESASTNQTSMYLCASSFLPHTGELFFGEGSRLTVL.